This TCR beta chain was recovered during a study of T cells in women clearing cervical HPV infection. This CDR3 contains 14 residues. Germline V gives CDR1 LNHDA, CDR2 SQIVND (reference sequence). Trimming at V came to 6 bases and at J to 2 bases, leaving 5 bases not matched to a gene. Measured with immunoSEQ multiplex PCR; TCRdb has only the in-frame clones, and not every one. The sample table sets out about 24,000 clones. A note on this clone: The sequenced fragment ends 3 residues before the CDR3 boundary, so the rest is inferred from the germline J gene.

The chain recombines TRBV19 with TRBJ2-7, with TRBD2 identical over 9 bases. Sequencing was done on a sample of blood buffy coat. This clonotype was sampled from a woman between 18 and 70 years old with a cervical HPV16 infection that either progressed to CIN3+ or cleared (not recorded which). CDR3 DNA (partial): TGTGCCAGTAGAGCTCTAGCGGGAACCTACGAG. It yields the protein CASRALAGTYE. The whole CDR3 protein reads CASRALAGTYEQYF.